This T cell receptor (beta chain) originates from a study of identifying expanded T cells in peripheral blood. Overall study results and limits: Roughly 1.2 clones differed between technical replicates, versus roughly 17 and 20 over time. Variance in clone template counts between approximately 2-week samples significantly increased with total template count across all healthy donors.

To note about this clone: What it recognizes is unknown.

The repertoire was sequenced with immunoSEQ multiplex PCR; TCRdb's copy has only in-frame clones and lacks some. The sample lists some 90,000 clones, approximately 83% occurring once. There are 11 residues in the CDR3. Trimming cost V 0 bases and J 8 bases, with 7 bases left between them. Germline assignment: CDR1 GTSNPN and CDR2 SVGIG (reference sequence). During the collection period, no donor immune events like infections were recorded. The TCR originated in a person aged 18-70 years in good health. The gene calls are TRBV30 and TRBJ1-1, with no clear D. Sequencing was carried out using blood. As DNA, the CDR3 is TGTGCCTGGAGTGTGGCCTTAGAAGCTTTCTTT. It translates to CAWSVALEAFF. The full variable domain, rest sourced from reference TRBV30 and TRBJ1-1, is SQTIHQWPATLVQPVGSPLSLECTVEGTSNPNLYWYRQAAGRGLQLLFYSVGIGQISSEVPQNLSASRPQDRQFILSSKKLLLSDSGFYLCAWSVALEAFFGQGTRLTVV.